This T cell receptor beta chain was retrieved from a study of long-term antiretroviral therapy in people with HIV. The wider study: In the earliest collections, sampling predates the 2015 immediate-ART recommendation by about a decade.

At survey level, the immunoSEQ assay was run in its v3.0 version. The sequencing target was 40,000-50,000 T-cell genomes per sample. The repertoire was sequenced with immunoSEQ multiplex PCR; TCRdb's copy has only in-frame clones and lacks some. There are about 20,000 clones in the sample; around four fifths occur only once, and 3% to 4% lies in the top ten. General study results and limits: Although diversity increased after ART, it remained lower than in transplant donor controls.

Trimming took 3 bases from V and 1 from J, leaving 6 bases between them. CDR1 MNHEY and CDR2 SMNVEV come from the germline V gene (reference sequence). The CDR3 is 13 residues long. At minimum, one pre-ART and two post-ART PBMC samples were obtained from each donor. Worth noting for this clone: Its antigen remains unknown.

This TCR derives from a woman aged 45-65 years with HIV. The chain joins TRBV27 to TRBJ1-1; no firm D call. The sequencing used unsorted PBMCs, collected 1.9 years after starting antiretroviral therapy. Here the CDR3 reads CASSLAQNTEAFF. CDR3 in DNA: TGTGCCAGCAGTTTGGCACAGAACACTGAAGCTTTCTTT.